Presented here are 20 T cell receptor beta chains from one specimen sequenced in a study of blood T cell repertoires in COVID-19. Produced via immunoSEQ multiplex PCR; TCRdb's table is partial and in-frame only. Among some 260,000 clones listed, about nine tenths were seen once. The sequenced sample was PBMCs or T cells enriched from blood (not recorded which). The receptors come from a man aged 40-49 years who had recovered from COVID-19.

The CDR3 spells CASAPYRGEGTEAFF. For the CDR3, the DNA is TGTGCTAGTGCCCCGTACAGGGGGGAAGGGACTGAAGCTTTCTTT. This chain joins TRBV12-5 and TRBJ1-1; 8 nucleotides align to TRBD1. This CDR3 has 15 residues. In germline, CDR1 is LGHNT, CDR2 FRNRAP. After removal of 7 bases from V and 5 bases from J, the junction contained 12 bases not matched to a gene.

The chain couples TRBV2 to TRBJ1-5, with TRBD1 as a possible D gene (6 bases). Germline V gene data show CDR1 as SNHLY and CDR2 as FYNNEI. V was shortened by 10 bases and J by 0 bases, with 13 bases between the two germline ends. The CDR3 has 14 residues. CDR3 residues: CATAQGSSNQPQHF. The CDR3 region has the DNA TGTGCCACCGCCCAGGGGTCTAGCAATCAGCCCCAGCATTTT.

This clone was picked up one time. The V gene is TRBV27, the J gene TRBJ2-1; 9 bases map to TRBD2. The V gene's germline CDR1 is MNHEY and CDR2 SMNVEV (reference sequence). V was clipped by 5 bases and J by 3 bases; unmatched bases: 5. This CDR3 has 15 residues. CDR3 in amino acids: CASSAGTSSYNEQFF. For the CDR3, the DNA is TGTGCCAGCAGTGCAGGGACTAGCAGCTACAATGAGCAGTTCTTC.

The chain couples TRBV19 to TRBJ2-1; weak D call: TRBD1 (6 bases). Germline V gene data show CDR1 as LNHDA and CDR2 as SQIVND (reference sequence). The CDR3 length is 14 residues. Trimming left V 4 bases short and J 6 bases short, with 13 bases between. Written as DNA, the CDR3 is TGTGCCAGTAGTAGGGGACAAATCTCCAATGAGCAGTTCTTC. The encoded protein is CASSRGQISNEQFF.

The chain uses TRBV19 and TRBJ2-5, with TRBD2 as a possible D gene (5 bases). The V end lost 2 bases, the J end lost 1 base, and 11 bases lay between the germline ends. The CDR3 is 15 residues long. CDR1 LNHDA and CDR2 SQIVND come from the germline V gene (reference sequence). CDR3 in DNA: TGTGCCAGTAGTATACGGCGGGCCTCCCAAGAGACCCAGTACTTC. Translating gives CASSIRRASQETQYF. The full variable domain, in which reference TRBV19 and TRBJ2-5 provide the parts outside the CDR3, is DGGITQSPKYLFRKEGQNVTLSCEQNLNHDAMYWYRQDPGQGLRLIYYSQIVNDFQKGDIAEGYSVSREKKESFPLTVTSAQKNPTAFYLCASSIRRASQETQYFGPGTRLLVL.

The chain recombines TRBV18 with TRBJ1-1; D is ambiguous. Germline CDR1 is KGHSH and CDR2 is LQKENI. CDR3 size: 16 residues. Trimming pared 3 bases from V and 1 base from J, leaving 15 bases between. In DNA, the CDR3 is TGTGCCAGCTCACCCCCCGGGGTAGGTGGGAACACTGAAGCTTTCTTT. Translating it yields CASSPPGVGGNTEAFF.

V usage is TRBV7-9 and J usage is TRBJ2-5; no definite D call. The CDR3 length is 13 residues. Germline V gene sequence: CDR1 SEHNR, CDR2 FQNEAQ (reference sequence). The V end lost 5 bases, the J end lost 2 bases, and 9 bases lay between the germline ends. The CDR3 nucleotides read TGTGCCAGCAGCCTCCGCGGTCAAGAGACCCAGTACTTC. Residues: CASSLRGQETQYF.

The gene calls are TRBV2 and TRBJ2-1, with 7 nucleotides matching TRBD1. The CDR3 covers 15 residues. Trimming took 6 bases from V and 5 from J; bases not matched to a gene: 10. The V gene's germline CDR1 is SNHLY and CDR2 FYNNEI. CDR3 DNA sequence: TGTGCCAGCAGCCCCGACAGGGTATTGAACAATGAGCAGTTCTTC. Encoded protein: CASSPDRVLNNEQFF.

This clone was counted between two and nine times. V is TRBV5-3 and J is TRBJ1-5; D is ambiguous. TRBV5-3 is classed as an ORF, of uncertain function. There are 17 residues in the CDR3. Trimming cost V 1 base and J 4 bases, with 18 bases left between them. This chain's CDR3 is CARSLLTRVMRNQPQHF. Written as DNA, the CDR3 is TGTGCCAGAAGCTTGTTAACCCGGGTCATGAGAAATCAGCCCCAGCATTTT.

The chain couples TRBV19 to TRBJ2-2; no reliable D call. CDR3 length: 16 residues. Germline loops: CDR1 LNHDA, CDR2 SQIVND (reference sequence). V lost 2 bases to trimming and J lost 6 bases, with 16 bases between them. Written as DNA, the CDR3 is TGTGCCAGTAGTATATTCTTGAGGTTAGTCGCCGGGGAGCTGTTTTTT. This codes for CASSIFLRLVAGELFF.

The J gene is TRBJ2-7, the V gene TRBV9; TRBD2 might be the D (5 bases). With 4 bases removed from V and 3 bases from J, the gap between germline ends came to 14 bases. Germline V CDR1 and CDR2: SGDLS, YYNGEE. This CDR3 has 14 residues. This CDR3 is CASSPPVSGYEQYF. CDR3 bases: TGTGCCAGCAGCCCGCCGGTCAGCGGCTACGAGCAGTACTTC.

V and J are TRBV28 and TRBJ1-5; D not certain. The CDR3 has 11 residues. CDR1 and CDR2 from the germline V gene are MDHEN and SYDVKM. Deletions cut 7 bases from V and 7 bases from J, with 8 bases between. DNA of the CDR3: TGTGCCAGCATGAGAGTCCAGCCCCAGCATTTT. It specifies CASMRVQPQHF.

This sequence joins TRBV12-3 or TRBV12-4 and TRBJ1-1; D remains ambiguous. This CDR3 is 11 amino acids long. Trimming stripped 6 bases from V and 9 bases from J, with 11 bases between. Written as DNA, the CDR3 is TGTGCCAGCAGCTCAGGTTTCCAAGCTTTCTTT. Its protein product is CASSSGFQAFF.

This clone was observed a single time. V usage is TRBV11-2 and J usage is TRBJ1-1, with D possibly matching TRBD1 (5 bases). V lost 5 bases and J lost 1, with 11 bases in between. CDR1 and CDR2 (germline): SGHAT, FQNNGV. There are 14 residues in the CDR3. This CDR3 is CASSAGLKNTEAFF. The DNA of the CDR3 is TGTGCCAGCAGCGCGGGACTCAAGAACACTGAAGCTTTCTTT.

The chain carries TRBV7-3 and TRBJ2-3; TRBD2 is a possible D gene (7 bases). The CDR3 length is 17 residues. The V gene lost 4 bases and the J gene lost 3 bases, with 20 bases spanning the gap. CDR1 and CDR2 (germline): SGHTA, FQGTGA. CDR3 in amino acids: CASSSRGRGGATDTQYF. CDR3 DNA: TGTGCCAGCAGCTCCCGGGGCAGGGGAGGGGCGACAGATACGCAGTATTTT. Variable domain in full (rest from reference TRBV7-3 and TRBJ2-3): GAGVSQTPSNKVTEKGKYVELRCDPISGHTALYWYRQSLGQGPEFLIYFQGTGAADDSGLPNDRFFAVRPEGSVSTLKIQRTERGDSAVYLCASSSRGRGGATDTQYFGPGTRLTVL.

The rearrangement uses TRBV29-1 and TRBJ1-1; D perhaps matches TRBD1 (6 bases). V lost 8 bases to trimming and J lost 1 base, with 11 bases between them. CDR1 is SQVTM and CDR2 is ANQGSEA in the germline V gene. The CDR3 covers 12 residues. CDR3 amino acids: CSTQGWNTEAFF. CDR3 DNA: TGCAGCACACAGGGTTGGAACACTGAAGCTTTCTTT.

The chain employs TRBV24-1 and TRBJ2-3, with 7 bases lining up with TRBD2. CDR1 and CDR2 (germline): KGHDR, SFDVKD. The CDR3 runs 15 residues. The V segment lost 5 bases and the J segment 2 bases; nucleotides outside the gene matches: 6. Here the CDR3 reads CATSAGAGPTDTQYF. The CDR3 DNA reads as TGTGCCACCAGTGCGGGAGCGGGACCCACAGATACGCAGTATTTT.

This chain connects TRBV4-1 to TRBJ2-5; 7 positions match TRBD1. V lost 3 bases, J lost 2 bases, and 9 bases stayed unmatched. The CDR3 extends over 16 amino acids. CDR1 is MGHRA and CDR2 is YSYEKL in the germline V gene. The CDR3 here is CASSHSLNRGQETQYF. CDR3 nucleotides: TGCGCCAGCAGCCACAGCCTAAACAGGGGTCAAGAGACCCAGTACTTC.

The chain carries TRBV15 and TRBJ1-2; maybe TRBD1 (5 bases). This CDR3 is 13 amino acids long. CDR1 and CDR2 (germline): LNHNV, YYDKDF (reference sequence). The V gene lost 5 bases and the J gene lost 8 bases, with 15 bases spanning the gap. CDR3 sequence: CATSLSDRWGYTF. The CDR3 DNA follows: TGTGCCACCAGCTTATCAGACAGATGGGGCTACACCTTC.

The chain links TRBV12-1 to TRBJ2-2; the DNA was not compared with TRBD2, the D call given in the table. TRBV12-1 is a recognized pseudogene. CDR3 length: 16 residues. In DNA, the CDR3 is TGTGCCAGCAGCTGCTTAGCGGGGGGGCCCGACGGGGAGCTGTTTTTT. Translation: CASSCLAGGPDGELFF.